Presented here are 19 T cell receptor beta chains from one specimen sequenced in a study of T cells after yellow fever vaccination. TCRdb fed the 5' RACE reads into MiXCR, producing one record per CDR3 protein. The sample has a few hundred thousand distinct CDR3 sequences, about 8.3% seen once. Sequencing was performed on PBMCs, taken roughly seven weeks after the first yellow fever vaccination. Receptor source: a man aged 18 to 30 who received the YFV17D yellow fever vaccine.

This sequence joins TRBV6-5 and TRBJ1-4; 10 bases map to TRBD1. The CDR3 totals 15 residues. The J segment lost 3 bases and the V segment lost 4 bases, leaving 2 bases of the junction unmatched. Looked up from germline, CDR1 is MNHEY and CDR2 is SVGAGI. The CDR3 sequence: CASSSGQGANEKLFF. The CDR3 region has the DNA TGTGCCAGCAGTTCAGGACAGGGGGCTAATGAAAAACTGTTTTTT.

This rearrangement joins TRBV6-1 to TRBJ2-5; perhaps TRBD2 as D (6 bases). Germline V lookup: CDR1 MNHNS, CDR2 SASEGT. This CDR3 has 16 residues. V was trimmed by 0 bases and J by 2 bases, leaving 13 bases between them. CDR3 residues: CASSEAPGLPQETQYF. The DNA for the CDR3 is TGTGCCAGCAGTGAAGCCCCGGGACTGCCTCAAGAGACCCAGTACTTC.

The J gene is TRBJ2-5, the V gene TRBV5-1; TRBD2 matches 9 bases. CDR1 is SGHRS, CDR2 YFSETQ, per germline. This CDR3 contains 17 residues. Germline trimming cut 0 bases from V and 1 base from J; bases unmatched to any gene: 7. The CDR3 loop reads CASSLALSGGIQETQYF. The CDR3 DNA follows: TGCGCCAGCAGCTTGGCCTTGAGCGGGGGGATCCAAGAGACCCAGTACTTC.

In its sample, this clonotype was seen a few times. The chain employs TRBV4-3 and TRBJ2-1; 10 bases match TRBD2. Unmatched junction bases numbered 1, after V lost 1 base and J lost 4 bases. This CDR3 is built from 15 residues. Germline values: CDR1 LGHNA, CDR2 YSLEER. The DNA for the CDR3 is TGCGCCAGCAGCCAAGCAGCGGGGGGGTACAATGAGCAGTTCTTC. Its protein product is CASSQAAGGYNEQFF.

This clonotype was seen a handful of times. The rearrangement links TRBV2 to TRBJ1-5; D remains ambiguous. CDR1 and CDR2 from the germline V gene are SNHLY and FYNNEI. This CDR3 is 14 amino acids long. With 8 bases removed from V and 3 bases from J, the gap between germline ends came to 14 bases. The CDR3 reads CASGTLYANQPQHF. As DNA, the CDR3 is TGTGCCAGCGGCACTCTGTATGCCAATCAGCCCCAGCATTTT.

This clonotype has just a few counts. Here the CDR3 reads CASSQSVLTGERGEQYF. Here the CDR3 DNA reads TGCGCCAGCAGCCAATCCGTTCTAACAGGGGAAAGAGGGGAGCAGTACTTC. The rearrangement uses TRBV4-3 and TRBJ2-7, with TRBD1 matching over 7 bases. This CDR3 contains 17 residues. V gave up 2 bases and J gave up 7 bases; unmatched junction bases: 17. Germline-derived CDR1 and CDR2 are LGHNA and YSLEER.

This clonotype showed up just a few times. This rearrangement joins TRBV6-2 or TRBV6-3 to TRBJ2-7; unclear D gene. CDR1 is MNHEY and CDR2 is SVGEGT in the germline V gene. V lost 7 bases and J 4 bases, leaving 20 bases between the germline ends. The CDR3 extends over 15 amino acids. The CDR3 loop reads CASTPTLLRSYEQYV. The DNA for the CDR3 is TGTGCCAGCACCCCAACCCTTCTGAGGTCTTACGAGCAGTACGTC.

This clonotype was observed a few times. This sequence joins TRBV2 and TRBJ2-1; tentative D call: TRBD1 (5 bases). The germline V and J ends were trimmed by 8 bases and 2 bases, with 10 bases remaining between them. Germline values: CDR1 SNHLY, CDR2 FYNNEI. This CDR3 has 13 residues. The CDR3 is CASGRETYNEQFF. The CDR3, as DNA: TGTGCCAGCGGCAGGGAAACCTACAATGAGCAGTTCTTC.

This clonotype showed up just a few times. V gene TRBV7-9 combines with J gene TRBJ2-7, with unresolved D. Per the germline V gene, CDR1 is SEHNR and CDR2 is FQNEAQ (reference sequence). This CDR3 comprises 15 residues. Trimming shortened V by 2 bases and J by 0 bases, and 11 bases separated the two germline ends. For the CDR3, the DNA is TGTGCCAGCAGCTTAAGGAAGAACACCTCCTACGAGCAGTACGTC. It encodes CASSLRKNTSYEQYV.

The V gene is TRBV5-4, the J gene TRBJ2-5, with TRBD2 matching over 7 bases. CDR3 length: 14 amino acids. J gave up 3 bases and V 7 bases, and 9 bases lay outside the gene matches. Germline V gene data show CDR1 as SGHNT and CDR2 as YYREEE (reference sequence). DNA for the CDR3: TGTGCCAGCTGCCTGGGACTACAAAAAGAGACCCAGTACTTC. Encoded protein: CASCLGLQKETQYF. Full variable domain (missing parts from reference TRBV5-4 and TRBJ2-5): ETGVTQSPTHLIKTRGQQVTLRCSSQSGHNTVSWYQQALGQGPQFIFQYYREEENGRGNFPPRFSGLQFPNYSSELNVNALELDDSALYLCASCLGLQKETQYFGPGTRLLVL.

This clonotype turned up a few times. V and J are TRBV20-1 and TRBJ2-1; 10 nucleotides match TRBD1. CDR3 length: 14 amino acids. Trimming took 5 bases from V and 4 from J; bases not matched to a gene: 5. Germline V gives CDR1 DFQATT, CDR2 SNEGSKA (reference sequence). The CDR3 reads CSARRTGGYNEQFF. The CDR3 nucleotides are TGCAGTGCTCGCCGGACAGGGGGGTACAATGAGCAGTTCTTC.

This clonotype was seen only a few times. This chain's CDR3 is CASKRGHYGYTF. Written as DNA, the CDR3 is TGTGCCAGTAAGAGGGGGCACTATGGCTACACCTTC. The rearrangement links TRBV19 to TRBJ1-2; 7 bases fit TRBD1. The CDR3 spans 12 residues. The germline V gene encodes CDR1 LNHDA and CDR2 SQIVND (reference sequence). With V trimmed by 7 bases and J by 3 bases, 2 bases remained unmatched.

This clonotype has a count of ten or more. The chain couples TRBV5-1 to TRBJ1-3; D is uncertain. CDR3 size: 14 residues. Per germline, CDR1 SGHRS and CDR2 YFSETQ. V lost 0 bases and J lost 2, with 6 bases in between. CDR3 sequence reads: CASSLGGAGNTIYF. CDR3 sequence (DNA): TGCGCCAGCAGCTTGGGCGGAGCTGGAAACACCATATATTTT. The full variable domain, rest sourced from reference TRBV5-1 and TRBJ1-3, is KAGVTQTPRYLIKTRGQQVTLSCSPISGHRSVSWYQQTPGQGLQFLFEYFSETQRNKGNFPGRFSGRQFSNSRSEMNVSTLELGDSALYLCASSLGGAGNTIYFGEGSWLTVV.

This chain joins TRBV7-2 and TRBJ2-3; possibly TRBD2 for D (5 bases). This CDR3 comprises 14 residues. Germline V lookup: CDR1 SGHTA, CDR2 FQGNSA. Trimming removed 7 bases at V and 3 bases at J, with 14 bases between. The CDR3 coding sequence is TGTGCCAGCAAGCTAGGACTTTTTACAGATACGCAGTATTTT. Translated, it gives CASKLGLFTDTQYF.

This clonotype appeared a few times. This chain uses TRBV6-1 with TRBJ2-2; tentatively, D is TRBD2 (5 bases). The CDR3 is made up of 14 amino acids. CDR1 and CDR2 from the germline V gene are MNHNS and SASEGT. V lost 8 bases and J 1 base, leaving 11 bases between the germline ends. The CDR3, as DNA: TGTGCCAGCCTACGACTAAGGAACACCGGGGAGCTGTTTTTT. Translated, it gives CASLRLRNTGELFF.

This clonotype showed up just a few times. This rearrangement joins TRBV7-9 to TRBJ2-7; D is perhaps TRBD1 (7 bases). CDR1 and CDR2 from the germline V gene are SEHNR and FQNEAQ (reference sequence). V dropped 5 bases and J dropped 6 bases, with 11 bases sitting between them. This CDR3 has 12 amino acids. DNA of the CDR3: TGTGCCAGCAGCCCAGGGGGGACCGAGCAGTACTTC. It encodes CASSPGGTEQYF.

This clonotype was counted at least ten times. The J gene is TRBJ2-7, the V gene TRBV18; 7 bases match TRBD1. There are 14 residues in the CDR3. Per germline, CDR1 KGHSH and CDR2 LQKENI. With V trimmed by 5 bases and J by 3 bases, 7 bases remained unmatched. The DNA of the CDR3 is TGTGCCAGCTCAGGCGACAGGGAGCTCTACGAGCAGTACTTC. This gives the protein CASSGDRELYEQYF.

The table lists this clonotype with a few counts. V gene TRBV1 combines with J gene TRBJ2-7; TRBD2 was called by the table and not checked on the DNA. TRBV1 is assigned pseudogene status. This CDR3 comprises 15 residues. The CDR3 DNA follows: TGCACCAGCAGCCCGGTACGGACTCACTCGGGGGAGCAGTACGTC. Residues: CTSSPVRTHSGEQYV.

This chain connects TRBV10-3 to TRBJ2-5; 10 bases line up with TRBD1. Per germline, CDR1 ENHRY and CDR2 SYGVKD. This CDR3 is built from 15 residues. V trimming: 3 bases; J trimming: 2 bases; junction bases outside the gene matches: 3. The CDR3 here is CAISDGGQGQETQYF. As DNA, the CDR3 is TGTGCCATCAGTGATGGGGGACAGGGGCAAGAGACCCAGTACTTC.